This paragraph reports one T cell receptor beta chain. Mismatch with germline at one junction end may stem from a read error. Per germline, CDR1 SGHRS and CDR2 YFSETQ. The length of the CDR3 is 18 residues. These data belong to a study of blood T cells in healthy people across ages. A second PCR, run for about 7 to 11 cycles, used a sample-barcoded 5' primer plus a J-beta primer mix. TCRdb processed the 5' RACE reads anew with MiXCR; each CDR3 protein has one entry. The table lists fewer than 800,000 distinct CDR3 sequences, 21% of them singletons. The specimen sequenced was blood. This chain connects TRBV5-1 to TRBJ2-1; 8 nucleotides agree with TRBD2. This receptor was obtained from a man in his 70s in good health. DNA of the CDR3: TGCGCCAGCAGCTTGGCCCCAGCGGGGGTGAGCTCCTACAATCAGCAGTTCTTC. Translation: CASSLAPAGVSSYNQQFF. The entire variable domain, with the rest obtained from reference TRBV5-1 and TRBJ2-1, is as follows: KAGVTQTPRYLIKTRGQQVTLSCSPISGHRSVSWYQQTPGQGLQFLFEYFSETQRNKGNFPGRFSGRQFSNSRSEMNVSTLELGDSALYLCASSLAPAGVSSYNQQFFGPGTRLTVL.